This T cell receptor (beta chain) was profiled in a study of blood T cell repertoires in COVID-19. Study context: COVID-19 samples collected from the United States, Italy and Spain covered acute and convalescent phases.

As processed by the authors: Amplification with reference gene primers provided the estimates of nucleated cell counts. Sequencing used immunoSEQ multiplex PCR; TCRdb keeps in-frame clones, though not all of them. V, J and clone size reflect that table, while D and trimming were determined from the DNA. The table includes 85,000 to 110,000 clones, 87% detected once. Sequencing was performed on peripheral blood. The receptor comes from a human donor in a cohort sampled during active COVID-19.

In DNA form, the CDR3 reads TGTGCCAGCAGTTTATCCACCGGGACTAGCGTCTACGAGCAGTACTTC. This codes for CASSLSTGTSVYEQYF. The chain couples TRBV28 to TRBJ2-7; 10 bases are shared with TRBD2. Germline CDR1 and CDR2: MDHEN and SYDVKM. The length of the CDR3 is 16 residues. The trim removed 1 base at V and 3 bases at J, leaving 6 bases unmatched.